This T cell receptor (beta chain) was sequenced for a study of blood T cell repertoires in COVID-19. Trimming cost V 5 bases and J 0 bases, with 20 bases left between them. Germline V gives CDR1 SGHVS, CDR2 FQNEAQ. The CDR3 consists of 18 residues. This table comes from immunoSEQ multiplex PCR, and its TCRdb copy is limited to in-frame clones, with some not included. The sample has some 130,000 clones, around 73% seen once. In its sample, this clone was seen a few times. The sequence derives from a man aged 55 to 70 who had recovered from COVID-19. The chain links TRBV7-8 to TRBJ1-3, with D possibly matching TRBD1 (6 bases). The sample consisted of peripheral blood. The CDR3 loop is CASSHRGAGPSSGNTIYF. The CDR3 DNA sequence: TGTGCCAGCAGCCACCGGGGGGCAGGGCCAAGCTCTGGAAACACCATATATTTT. Looking up the rest from reference TRBV7-8 and TRBJ1-3 gives the full variable domain: GAGVSQSPRYKVAKRGQDVALRCDPISGHVSLFWYQQALGQGPEFLTYFQNEAQLDKSGLPSDRFFAERPEGSVSTLKIQRTQQEDSAVYLCASSHRGAGPSSGNTIYFGEGSWLTVV.